This T cell receptor beta chain was observed in a study of response to subunit inactivated influenza vaccine. From the RT-PCR reads, TCRdb called clonotypes with MiXCR, one entry per CDR3 protein. In the table there are hundreds of thousands of distinct CDR3 sequences, about 15% of which are singletons. This clonotype was counted ten times or more. The antigen is undetermined. Findings of the study overall: After each seasonal influenza vaccination, few new T cells are recruited, the authors suggested.

The TCR originated in a man aged 45-65 years who received an inactivated influenza vaccine. Material: PBMCs from blood, obtained approximately 15 days before vaccination.

CDR3 sequence reads: CASSLGGQGLNTEAFF. The CDR3, as DNA: TGCGCCAGCAGCTTGGGTGGACAGGGTTTGAACACTGAAGCTTTCTTT. The chain uses TRBV5-1 and TRBJ1-1; 8 bases are a match to TRBD1. This CDR3 comprises 16 residues. CDR1 is SGHRS and CDR2 is YFSETQ in the germline V gene. The ends lost 0 bases at V and 0 bases at J; junction bases unmatched: 4.